The entry below gives a single TCR beta chain sequence along with its context. Its antigen remains unidentified. These data are taken from a study of T-cell memory formation after mild COVID-19. The wider study: There were largely donor-specific TCR clusters.

Overall study results and limits: Among clones peaking at day 37 in the second wave, SARS-CoV-2 specificity remained unconfirmed. The finding that pre-infection memory included some responding clones suggested that cross-reactive memory joined.

With 4 bases clipped from V and 9 bases from J, the junction kept 12 bases outside the gene matches. Germline V gene data show CDR1 as MNHNS and CDR2 as SASEGT. This CDR3 is 16 amino acids long. Researchers used 5'RACE with constant-segment primers to make TCR alpha and TCR beta cDNA libraries that carry sample barcodes and UMIs. TCRdb reprocessed the 5' RACE reads via MiXCR and lists one record per CDR3 protein. The sample records about 560,000 distinct CDR3 sequences, roughly 18% being singletons. This TCR was sampled from an adult woman who had mild COVID-19 (a few samples of this study predate the infection). Cell type and time point are not known. The rearrangement joins TRBV6-1 to TRBJ2-5; 12 bases agree with TRBD2. Source material: PBMCs or a T cell subset sorted from them (not recorded which). The CDR3, as DNA: TGTGCCAGCAGTGGAGGGACTAGCGGGTTGGTGGTGGCCCAGTACTTC. Protein sequence: CASSGGTSGLVVAQYF.